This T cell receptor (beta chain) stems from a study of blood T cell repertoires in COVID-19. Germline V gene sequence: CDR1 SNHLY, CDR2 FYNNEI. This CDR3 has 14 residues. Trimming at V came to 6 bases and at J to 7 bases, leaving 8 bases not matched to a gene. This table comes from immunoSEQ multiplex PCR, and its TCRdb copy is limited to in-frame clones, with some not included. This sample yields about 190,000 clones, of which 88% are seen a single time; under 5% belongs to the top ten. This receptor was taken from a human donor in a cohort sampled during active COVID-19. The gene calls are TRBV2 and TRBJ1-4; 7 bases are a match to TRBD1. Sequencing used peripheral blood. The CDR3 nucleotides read TGTGCCAGCAGCCTGACAGGGTCTATTGAAAAACTGTTTTTT. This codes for CASSLTGSIEKLFF.